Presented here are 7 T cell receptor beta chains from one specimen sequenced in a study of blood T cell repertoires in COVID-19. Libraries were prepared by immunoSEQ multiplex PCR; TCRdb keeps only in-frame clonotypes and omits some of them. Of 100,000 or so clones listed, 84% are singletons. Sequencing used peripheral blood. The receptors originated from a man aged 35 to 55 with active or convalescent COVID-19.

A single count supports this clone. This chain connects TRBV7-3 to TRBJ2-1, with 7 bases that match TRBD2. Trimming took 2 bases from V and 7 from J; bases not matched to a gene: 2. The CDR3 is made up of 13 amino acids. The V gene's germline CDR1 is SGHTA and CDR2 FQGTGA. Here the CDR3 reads CASSLGRENEQFF. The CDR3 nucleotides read TGTGCCAGCAGCTTAGGGAGGGAGAATGAGCAGTTCTTC. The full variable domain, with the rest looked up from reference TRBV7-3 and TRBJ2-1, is GAGVSQTPSNKVTEKGKYVELRCDPISGHTALYWYRQSLGQGPEFLIYFQGTGAADDSGLPNDRFFAVRPEGSVSTLKIQRTERGDSAVYLCASSLGRENEQFFGPGTRLTVL.

CDR3 sequence (DNA): TGTGCCAGCAGTTCGCCTACAGGTTTCTCTGGAAACACCATATATTTT. It encodes CASSSPTGFSGNTIYF. This chain joins TRBV6-5 and TRBJ1-3; TRBD1 is a possible D gene (5 bases). CDR1 is MNHEY, CDR2 SVGAGI, per germline. Trimming took off 4 bases at V and 0 bases at J, with 13 bases between the two ends. The CDR3 is made up of 16 amino acids.

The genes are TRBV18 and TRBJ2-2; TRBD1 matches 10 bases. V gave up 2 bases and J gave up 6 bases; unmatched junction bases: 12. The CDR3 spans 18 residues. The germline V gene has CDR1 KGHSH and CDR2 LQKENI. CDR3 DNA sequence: TGTGCCAGCTCACCAGGGACAGGGGACCTGGGGAAACCCGGGGAGCTGTTTTTT. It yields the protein CASSPGTGDLGKPGELFF. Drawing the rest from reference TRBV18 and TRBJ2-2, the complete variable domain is NAGVMQNPRHLVRRRGQEARLRCSPMKGHSHVYWYRQLPEEGLKFMVYLQKENIIDESGMPKERFSAEFPKEGPSILRIQQVVRGDSAAYFCASSPGTGDLGKPGELFFGEGSRLTVL.

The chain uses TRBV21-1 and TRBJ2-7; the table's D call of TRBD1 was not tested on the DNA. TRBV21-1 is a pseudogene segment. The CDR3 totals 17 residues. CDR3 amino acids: CASSKPCPTGAYYEQYF. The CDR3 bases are TGTGCCAGCAGCAAACCTTGCCCGACAGGGGCATACTACGAGCAGTACTTC.

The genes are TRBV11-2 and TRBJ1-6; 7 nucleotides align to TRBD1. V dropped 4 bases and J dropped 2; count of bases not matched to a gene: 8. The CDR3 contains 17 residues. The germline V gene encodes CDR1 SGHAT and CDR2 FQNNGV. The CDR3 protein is CASSSPTGSAYNSPLHF. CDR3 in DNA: TGTGCCAGCAGCTCCCCGACAGGGAGCGCCTATAATTCACCCCTCCACTTT. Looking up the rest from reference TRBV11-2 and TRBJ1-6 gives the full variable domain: EAGVAQSPRYKIIEKRQSVAFWCNPISGHATLYWYQQILGQGPKLLIQFQNNGVVDDSQLPKDRFSAERLKGVDSTLKIQPAKLEDSAVYLCASSSPTGSAYNSPLHFGNGTRLTVT.

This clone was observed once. CDR3: CASSLATGGHYGYTF. In nucleotides, the CDR3 is TGTGCCAGCAGTTTGGCGACAGGGGGGCACTATGGCTACACCTTC. The V and J genes are TRBV6-5 and TRBJ1-2; 9 bases align to TRBD1. Germline V gives CDR1 MNHEY, CDR2 SVGAGI. The CDR3 contains 15 residues. V lost 4 bases to trimming and J lost 3 bases; unmatched junction nucleotides: 6.

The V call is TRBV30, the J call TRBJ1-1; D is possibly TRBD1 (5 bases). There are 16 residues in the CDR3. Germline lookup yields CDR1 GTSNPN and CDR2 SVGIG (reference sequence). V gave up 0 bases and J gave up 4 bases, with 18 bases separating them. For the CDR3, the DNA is TGTGCCTGGAGTGTCCGGCAGGGCATCCGAGTCACTGAAGCTTTCTTT. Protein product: CAWSVRQGIRVTEAFF.